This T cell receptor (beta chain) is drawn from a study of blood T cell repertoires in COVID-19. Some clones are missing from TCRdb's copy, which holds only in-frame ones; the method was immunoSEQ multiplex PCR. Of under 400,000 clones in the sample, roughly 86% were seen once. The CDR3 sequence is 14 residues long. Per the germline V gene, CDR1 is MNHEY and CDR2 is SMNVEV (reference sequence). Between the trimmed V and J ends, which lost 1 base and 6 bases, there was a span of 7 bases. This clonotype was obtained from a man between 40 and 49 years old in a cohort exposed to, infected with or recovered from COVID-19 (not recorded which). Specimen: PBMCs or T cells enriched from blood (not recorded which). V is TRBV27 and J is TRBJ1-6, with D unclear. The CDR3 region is CASSLWQRNSPLHF. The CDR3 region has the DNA TGTGCCAGCAGTTTATGGCAGCGTAATTCACCCCTCCACTTT.